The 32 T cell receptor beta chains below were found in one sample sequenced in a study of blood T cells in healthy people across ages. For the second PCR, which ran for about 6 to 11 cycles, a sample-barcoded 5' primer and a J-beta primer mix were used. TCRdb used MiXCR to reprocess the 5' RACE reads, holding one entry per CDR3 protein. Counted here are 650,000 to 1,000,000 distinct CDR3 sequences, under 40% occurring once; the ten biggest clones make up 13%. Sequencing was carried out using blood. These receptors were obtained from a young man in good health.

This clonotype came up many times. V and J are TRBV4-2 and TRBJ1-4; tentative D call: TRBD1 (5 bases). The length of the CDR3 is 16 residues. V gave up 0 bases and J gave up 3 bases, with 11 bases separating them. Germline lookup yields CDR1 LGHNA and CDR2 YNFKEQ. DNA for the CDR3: TGTGCCAGCAGCCAAGATCTTGACAGCTCTAATGAAAAACTGTTTTTT. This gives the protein CASSQDLDSSNEKLFF.

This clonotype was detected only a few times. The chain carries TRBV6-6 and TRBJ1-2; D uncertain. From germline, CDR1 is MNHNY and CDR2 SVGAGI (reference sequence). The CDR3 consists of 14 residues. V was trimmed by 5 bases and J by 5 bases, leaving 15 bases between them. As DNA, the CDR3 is TGTGCCAGCAGTCCTGCTCGAGTCTGGTATGGCTACACCTTC. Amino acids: CASSPARVWYGYTF.

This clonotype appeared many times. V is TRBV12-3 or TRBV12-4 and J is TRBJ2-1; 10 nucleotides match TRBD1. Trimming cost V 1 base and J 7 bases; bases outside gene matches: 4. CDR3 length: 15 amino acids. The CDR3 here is CASSLGQGARNEQFF. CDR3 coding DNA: TGTGCCAGCAGTTTAGGACAGGGGGCGCGGAATGAGCAGTTCTTC.

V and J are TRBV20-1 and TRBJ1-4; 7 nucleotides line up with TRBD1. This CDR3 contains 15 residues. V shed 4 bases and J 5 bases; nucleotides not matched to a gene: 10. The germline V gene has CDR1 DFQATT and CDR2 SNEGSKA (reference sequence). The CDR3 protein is CSATRFQGGNEKLFF. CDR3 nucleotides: TGCAGTGCTACGCGCTTCCAGGGGGGGAATGAAAAACTGTTTTTT.

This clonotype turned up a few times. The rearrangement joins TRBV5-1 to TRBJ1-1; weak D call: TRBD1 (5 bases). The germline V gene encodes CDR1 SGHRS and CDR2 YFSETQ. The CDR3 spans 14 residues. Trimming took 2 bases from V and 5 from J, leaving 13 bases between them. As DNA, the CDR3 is TGCGCCAGCAGCTTACCCAGGGAGGGGACTGAAGCTTTCTTT. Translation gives CASSLPREGTEAFF.

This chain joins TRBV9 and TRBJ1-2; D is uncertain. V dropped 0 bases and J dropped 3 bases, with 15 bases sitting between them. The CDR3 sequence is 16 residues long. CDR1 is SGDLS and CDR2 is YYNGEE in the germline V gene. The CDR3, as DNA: TGTGCCAGCAGCGTAGTGTTGGGTCCACTACACTATGGCTACACCTTC. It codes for CASSVVLGPLHYGYTF.

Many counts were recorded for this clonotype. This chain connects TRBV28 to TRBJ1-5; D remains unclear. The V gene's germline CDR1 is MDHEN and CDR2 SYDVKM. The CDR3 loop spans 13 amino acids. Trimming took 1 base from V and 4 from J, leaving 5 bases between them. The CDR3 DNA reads TGTGCCAGCAGTTTATCGGCAAATCAGCCCCAGCATTTT. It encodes CASSLSANQPQHF.

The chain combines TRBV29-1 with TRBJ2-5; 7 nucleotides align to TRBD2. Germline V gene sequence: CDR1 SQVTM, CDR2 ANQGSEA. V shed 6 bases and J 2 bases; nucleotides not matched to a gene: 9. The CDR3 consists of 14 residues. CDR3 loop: CSVAPSSGQETQYF. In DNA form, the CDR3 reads TGCAGCGTCGCCCCTTCTAGCGGACAAGAGACCCAGTACTTC.

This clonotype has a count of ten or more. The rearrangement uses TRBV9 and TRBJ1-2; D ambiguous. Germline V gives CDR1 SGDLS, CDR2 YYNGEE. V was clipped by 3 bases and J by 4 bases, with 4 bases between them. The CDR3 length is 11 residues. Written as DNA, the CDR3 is TGTGCCAGCAGCGATTTCTATGGCTACACCTTC. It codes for CASSDFYGYTF. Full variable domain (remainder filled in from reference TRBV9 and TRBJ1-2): DSGVTQTPKHLITATGQRVTLRCSPRSGDLSVYWYQQSLDQGLQFLIQYYNGEERAKGNILERFSAQQFPDLHSELNLSSLELGDSALYFCASSDFYGYTFGSGTRLTVV.

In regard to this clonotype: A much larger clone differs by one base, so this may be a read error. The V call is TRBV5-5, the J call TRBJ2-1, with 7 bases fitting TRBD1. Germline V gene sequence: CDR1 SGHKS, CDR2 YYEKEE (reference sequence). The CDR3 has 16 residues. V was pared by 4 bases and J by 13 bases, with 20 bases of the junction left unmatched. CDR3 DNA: TGTGCCAGCAGCGTCCAGTTAGAGGGGGCGCTTGGGACCCAGTTCTTC. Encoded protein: CASSVQLEGALGTQFF.

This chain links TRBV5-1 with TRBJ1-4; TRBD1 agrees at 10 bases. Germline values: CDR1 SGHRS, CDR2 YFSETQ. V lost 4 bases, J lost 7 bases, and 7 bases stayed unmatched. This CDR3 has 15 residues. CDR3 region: CASSPGDRGGEKLFF. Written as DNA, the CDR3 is TGCGCCAGCAGCCCCGGGGACAGGGGAGGTGAAAAACTGTTTTTT.

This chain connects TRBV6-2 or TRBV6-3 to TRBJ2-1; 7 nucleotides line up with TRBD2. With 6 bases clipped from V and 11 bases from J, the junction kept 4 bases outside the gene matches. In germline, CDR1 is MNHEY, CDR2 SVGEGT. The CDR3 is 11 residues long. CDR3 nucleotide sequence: TGTGCCAGCAGCCACGGGGGGAAGCAGTTCTTC. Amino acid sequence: CASSHGGKQFF.

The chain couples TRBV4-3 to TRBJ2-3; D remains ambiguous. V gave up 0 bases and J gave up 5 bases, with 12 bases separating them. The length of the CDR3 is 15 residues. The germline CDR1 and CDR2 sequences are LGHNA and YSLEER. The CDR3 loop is CASSQELLGGDTQYF. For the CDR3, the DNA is TGCGCCAGCAGCCAAGAGTTGCTAGGCGGAGATACGCAGTATTTT.

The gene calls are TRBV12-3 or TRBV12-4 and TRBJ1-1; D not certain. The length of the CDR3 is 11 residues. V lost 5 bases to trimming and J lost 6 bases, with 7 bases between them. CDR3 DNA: TGTGCCAGCAGTGAGGGCGCTGAAGCTTTCTTT. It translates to CASSEGAEAFF.

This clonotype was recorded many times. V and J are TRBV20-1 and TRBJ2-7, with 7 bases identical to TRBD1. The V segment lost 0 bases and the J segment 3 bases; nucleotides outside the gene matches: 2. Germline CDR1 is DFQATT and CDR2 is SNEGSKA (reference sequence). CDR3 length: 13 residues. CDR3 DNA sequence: TGCAGTGCTAGAGATAGACAGGGCTACGAGCAGTACTTC. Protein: CSARDRQGYEQYF.

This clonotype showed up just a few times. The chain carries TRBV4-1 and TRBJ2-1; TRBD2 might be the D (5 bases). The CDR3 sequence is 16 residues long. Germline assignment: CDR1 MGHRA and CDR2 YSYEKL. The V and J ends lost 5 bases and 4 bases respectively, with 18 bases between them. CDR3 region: CASSSVAAGRYNEQFF. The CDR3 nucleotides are TGCGCCAGCAGCTCCGTCGCCGCGGGTCGATACAATGAGCAGTTCTTC.

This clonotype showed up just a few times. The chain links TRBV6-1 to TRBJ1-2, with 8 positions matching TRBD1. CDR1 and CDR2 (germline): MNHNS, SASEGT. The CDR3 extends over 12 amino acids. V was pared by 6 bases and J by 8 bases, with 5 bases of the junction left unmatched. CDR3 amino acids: CASRGGQDGYTF. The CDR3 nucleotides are TGTGCCAGCAGAGGGGGACAGGACGGCTACACCTTC.

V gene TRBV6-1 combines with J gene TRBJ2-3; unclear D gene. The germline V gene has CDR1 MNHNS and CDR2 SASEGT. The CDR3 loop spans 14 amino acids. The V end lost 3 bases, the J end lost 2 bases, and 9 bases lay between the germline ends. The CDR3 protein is CASSDSRPTDTQYF. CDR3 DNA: TGTGCCAGCAGTGATTCAAGGCCCACAGATACGCAGTATTTT.

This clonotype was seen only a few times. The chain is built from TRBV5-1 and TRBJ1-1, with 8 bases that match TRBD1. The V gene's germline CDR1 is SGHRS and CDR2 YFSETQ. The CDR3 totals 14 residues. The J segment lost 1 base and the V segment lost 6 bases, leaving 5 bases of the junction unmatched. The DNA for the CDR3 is TGCGCCAGCATGCAGGGGGCGGGGAACACTGAAGCTTTCTTT. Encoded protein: CASMQGAGNTEAFF. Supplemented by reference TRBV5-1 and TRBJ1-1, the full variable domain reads KAGVTQTPRYLIKTRGQQVTLSCSPISGHRSVSWYQQTPGQGLQFLFEYFSETQRNKGNFPGRFSGRQFSNSRSEMNVSTLELGDSALYLCASMQGAGNTEAFFGQGTRLTVV.

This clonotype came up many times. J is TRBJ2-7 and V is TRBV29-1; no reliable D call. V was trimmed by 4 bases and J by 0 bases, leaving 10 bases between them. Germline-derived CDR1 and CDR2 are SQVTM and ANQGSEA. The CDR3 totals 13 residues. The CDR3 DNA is TGCAGCGTTGGAGGCAGGAGCTCCTACGAGCAGTACTTC. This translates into CSVGGRSSYEQYF.

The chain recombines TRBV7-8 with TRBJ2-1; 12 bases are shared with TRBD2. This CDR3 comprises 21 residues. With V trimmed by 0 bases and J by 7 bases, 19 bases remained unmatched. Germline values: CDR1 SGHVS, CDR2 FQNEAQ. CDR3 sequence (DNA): TGTGCCAGCAGCTTAGCCGTAGGTAGGGGGCTAGCGGGGGGGCCGTGGAATGAGCAGTTCTTC. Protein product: CASSLAVGRGLAGGPWNEQFF.

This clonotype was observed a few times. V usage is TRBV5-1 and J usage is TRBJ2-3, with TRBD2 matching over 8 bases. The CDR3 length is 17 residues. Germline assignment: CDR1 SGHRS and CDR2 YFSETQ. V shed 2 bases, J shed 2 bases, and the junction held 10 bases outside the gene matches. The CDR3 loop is CASSFLDSGEVTDTQYF. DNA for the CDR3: TGCGCCAGCAGCTTCCTTGATAGCGGGGAGGTCACAGATACGCAGTATTTT.

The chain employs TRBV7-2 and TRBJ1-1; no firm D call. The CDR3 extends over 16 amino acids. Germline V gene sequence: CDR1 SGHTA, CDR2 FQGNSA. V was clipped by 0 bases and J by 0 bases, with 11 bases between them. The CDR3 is CASSLARPVMNTEAFF. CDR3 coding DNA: TGTGCCAGCAGCTTAGCGAGACCAGTGATGAACACTGAAGCTTTCTTT.

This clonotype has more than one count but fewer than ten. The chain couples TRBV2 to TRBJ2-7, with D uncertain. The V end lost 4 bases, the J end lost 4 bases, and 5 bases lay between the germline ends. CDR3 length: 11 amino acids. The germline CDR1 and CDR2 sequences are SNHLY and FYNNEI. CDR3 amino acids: CASSVRYEQYF. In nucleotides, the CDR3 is TGTGCCAGCAGTGTGCGGTACGAGCAGTACTTC. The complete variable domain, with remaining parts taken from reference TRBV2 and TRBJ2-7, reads EPEVTQTPSHQVTQMGQEVILRCVPISNHLYFYWYRQILGQKVEFLVSFYNNEISEKSEIFDDQFSVERPDGSNFTLKIRSTKLEDSAMYFCASSVRYEQYFGPGTRLTVT.

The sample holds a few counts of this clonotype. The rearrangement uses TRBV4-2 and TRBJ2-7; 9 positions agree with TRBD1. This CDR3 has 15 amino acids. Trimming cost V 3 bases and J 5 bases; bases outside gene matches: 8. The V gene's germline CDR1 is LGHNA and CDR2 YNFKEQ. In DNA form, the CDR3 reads TGTGCCAGCAGCCACAACACGGGACAGGGTGACGAGCAGTACTTC. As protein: CASSHNTGQGDEQYF.

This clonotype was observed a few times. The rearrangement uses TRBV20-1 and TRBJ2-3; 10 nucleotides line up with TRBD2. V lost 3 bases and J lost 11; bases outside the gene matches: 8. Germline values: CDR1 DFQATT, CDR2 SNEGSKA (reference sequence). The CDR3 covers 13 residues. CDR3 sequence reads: CSARRGLALVQYF. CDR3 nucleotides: TGCAGTGCTAGGAGGGGACTAGCGCTGGTGCAGTATTTT.

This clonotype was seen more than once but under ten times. This CDR3 reads CASSTPDGTGGYVDEQYF. DNA for the CDR3: TGTGCCAGCAGCACCCCCGACGGGACAGGGGGCTATGTGGACGAGCAGTACTTC. V gene TRBV7-9 combines with J gene TRBJ2-7; 12 bases are a match to TRBD1. V was clipped by 5 bases and J by 5 bases; unmatched bases: 16. This CDR3 contains 18 residues. From germline, CDR1 is SEHNR and CDR2 FQNEAQ (reference sequence).

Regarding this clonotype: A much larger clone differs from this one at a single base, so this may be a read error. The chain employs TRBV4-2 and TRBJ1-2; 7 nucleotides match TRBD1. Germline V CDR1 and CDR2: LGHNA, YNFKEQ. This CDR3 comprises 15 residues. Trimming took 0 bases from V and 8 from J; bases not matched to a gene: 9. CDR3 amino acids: CASSQDLRQGSGYTF. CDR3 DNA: TGTGCCAGCAGCCAAGATCTTCGACAGGGTAGCGGCTACACCTTC.

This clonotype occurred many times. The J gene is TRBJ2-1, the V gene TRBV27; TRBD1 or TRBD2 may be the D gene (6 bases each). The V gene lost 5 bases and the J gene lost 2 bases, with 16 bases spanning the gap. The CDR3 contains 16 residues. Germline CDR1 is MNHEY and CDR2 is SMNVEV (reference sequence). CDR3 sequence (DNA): TGTGCCAGCAGTCCCGCCCGGGGGCTCACCTACAATGAGCAGTTCTTC. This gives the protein CASSPARGLTYNEQFF.

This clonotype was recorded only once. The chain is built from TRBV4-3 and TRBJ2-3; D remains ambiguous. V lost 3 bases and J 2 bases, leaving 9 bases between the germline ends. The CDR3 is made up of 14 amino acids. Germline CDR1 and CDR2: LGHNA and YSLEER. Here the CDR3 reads CASSHDGHTDTQYF. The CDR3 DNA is TGCGCCAGCAGCCACGATGGCCACACAGATACGCAGTATTTT.

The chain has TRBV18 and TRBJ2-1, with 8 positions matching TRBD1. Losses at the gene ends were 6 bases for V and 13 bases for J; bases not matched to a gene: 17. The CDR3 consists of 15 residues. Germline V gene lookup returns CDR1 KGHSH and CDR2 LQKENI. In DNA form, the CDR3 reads TGTGCCAGCTCTGACAGGGGACCGTACCAAGAGACCCAGTTCTTC. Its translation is CASSDRGPYQETQFF.

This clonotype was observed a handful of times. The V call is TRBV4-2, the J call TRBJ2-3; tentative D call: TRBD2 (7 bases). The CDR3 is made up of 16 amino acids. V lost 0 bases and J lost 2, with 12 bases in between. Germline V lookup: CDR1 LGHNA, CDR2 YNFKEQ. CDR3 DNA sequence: TGTGCCAGCAGCCAAGAAGGGCGGGGGCTCACAGATACGCAGTATTTT. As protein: CASSQEGRGLTDTQYF.